This TCR beta chain was profiled in a study of blood T cell repertoires in COVID-19. At the level of the study: Sites in the United States, Italy and Spain provided acute and convalescent COVID-19 samples. T cells, B-cell-depleted T cells, or PBMCs provided the cDNA or gDNA that served as material.

As processed by the authors: Counts of nucleated cells, estimated from reference gene primer amplification, were obtained. This table comes from immunoSEQ multiplex PCR, and its TCRdb copy is limited to in-frame clones, with some not included. Clone size and V and J calls were adopted from that table, with D and trimming inferred from the DNA. This sample carries hundreds of thousands of clones, roughly 90% of them seen once, and the ten largest clones take about 4.6%. Germline CDR1 is SGHVS and CDR2 is FNYEAQ. This CDR3 has 16 residues. V lost 5 bases and J lost 0; bases outside the gene matches: 7.

The rearrangement links TRBV7-6 to TRBJ2-3, with 8 bases aligning to TRBD2. Sequencing was carried out using peripheral blood. This clonotype originated in a man aged 35 to 55 with acute or convalescent COVID-19. CDR3 region: CASSLGSGASTDTQYF. The CDR3 nucleotides are TGTGCCAGCAGCCTAGGTAGCGGGGCTAGCACAGATACGCAGTATTTT.